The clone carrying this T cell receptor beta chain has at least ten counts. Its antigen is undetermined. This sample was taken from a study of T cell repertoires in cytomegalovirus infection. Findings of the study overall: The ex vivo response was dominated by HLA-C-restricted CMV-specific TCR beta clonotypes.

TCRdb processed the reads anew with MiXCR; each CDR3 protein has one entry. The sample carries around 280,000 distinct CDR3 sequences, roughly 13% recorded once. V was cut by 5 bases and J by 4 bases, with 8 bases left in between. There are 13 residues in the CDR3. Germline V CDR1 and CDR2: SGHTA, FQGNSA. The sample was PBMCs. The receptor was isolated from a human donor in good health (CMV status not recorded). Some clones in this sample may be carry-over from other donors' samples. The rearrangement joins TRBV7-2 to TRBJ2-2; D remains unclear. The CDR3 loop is CASSLNPTGELFF. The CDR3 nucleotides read TGTGCCAGCAGCCTCAACCCCACCGGGGAGCTGTTTTTT.